The 5 T cell receptor beta chains below were found in one sample sequenced in a study of cytomegalovirus exposure and HLA in healthy donors. Using immunoSEQ multiplex PCR, the repertoire was profiled, and TCRdb retains in-frame clones only, with some absent. The table has some 72,000 clones, about 95% seen once. Material for sequencing was PBMCs. Receptor source: a man aged 18 to 29 in good health and CMV-seropositive.

The V and J genes are TRBV5-1 and TRBJ2-3; 10 nucleotides line up with TRBD2. V gave up 4 bases and J gave up 0 bases; unmatched junction bases: 5. The CDR3 runs to 16 residues. Germline V lookup: CDR1 SGHRS, CDR2 YFSETQ. For the CDR3, the DNA is TGCGCCAGCAGCCCCACGACTAGCGGGAGCACAGATACGCAGTATTTT. It is translated as CASSPTTSGSTDTQYF. Variable domain in full (rest from reference TRBV5-1 and TRBJ2-3): KAGVTQTPRYLIKTRGQQVTLSCSPISGHRSVSWYQQTPGQGLQFLFEYFSETQRNKGNFPGRFSGRQFSNSRSEMNVSTLELGDSALYLCASSPTTSGSTDTQYFGPGTRLTVL.

J is TRBJ1-4 and V is TRBV13; D unresolved. The germline V and J ends were trimmed by 5 bases and 8 bases, with 21 bases remaining between them. Germline lookup yields CDR1 PRHDT and CDR2 FYEKMQ (reference sequence). CDR3 length equals 16 residues. The CDR3 bases are TGTGCCAGCAGCCTCCGGGGTAACACAATCGGGGAAAAACTGTTTTTT. Translation: CASSLRGNTIGEKLFF.

The V call is TRBV30, the J call TRBJ2-3; D unclear. The CDR3 totals 13 residues. Germline assignment: CDR1 GTSNPN and CDR2 SVGIG (reference sequence). Trimming left V 4 bases short and J 5 bases short, with 13 bases between. The CDR3 region is CAWNGWAGDTQYF. In DNA form, the CDR3 reads TGTGCCTGGAACGGTTGGGCTGGAGATACGCAGTATTTT.

J is TRBJ1-1 and V is TRBV27, with D hard to call. CDR3 size: 12 residues. In germline, CDR1 is MNHEY, CDR2 SMNVEV (reference sequence). The germline V and J ends were trimmed by 6 bases and 8 bases, with 13 bases remaining between them. The CDR3 coding sequence is TGTGCCAGCAGACTTCGGGCGGGGGAAGCTTTCTTT. As protein: CASRLRAGEAFF.

The chain joins TRBV7-8 to TRBJ2-3; D call uncertain. From germline, CDR1 is SGHVS and CDR2 FQNEAQ. The CDR3 is 14 amino acids. Trimming shortened V by 1 base and J by 2 bases, and 7 bases separated the two germline ends. CDR3 DNA: TGTGCCAGCAGCTTAGGCAGGCTCACAGATACGCAGTATTTT. Its protein product is CASSLGRLTDTQYF.